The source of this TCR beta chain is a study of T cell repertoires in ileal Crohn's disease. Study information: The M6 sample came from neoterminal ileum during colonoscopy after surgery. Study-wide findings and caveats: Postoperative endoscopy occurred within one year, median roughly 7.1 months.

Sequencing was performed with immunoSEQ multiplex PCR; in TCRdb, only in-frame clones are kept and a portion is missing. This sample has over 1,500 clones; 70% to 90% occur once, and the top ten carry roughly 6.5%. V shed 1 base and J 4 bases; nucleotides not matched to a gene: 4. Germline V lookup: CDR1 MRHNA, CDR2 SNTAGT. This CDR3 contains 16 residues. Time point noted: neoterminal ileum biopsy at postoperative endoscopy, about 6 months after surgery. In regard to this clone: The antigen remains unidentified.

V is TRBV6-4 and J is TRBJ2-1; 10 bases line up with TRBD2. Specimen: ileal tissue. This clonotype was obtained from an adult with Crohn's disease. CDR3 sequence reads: CASSDWSGRGYNEQFF. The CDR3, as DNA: TGTGCCAGCAGTGACTGGAGCGGGAGGGGGTACAATGAGCAGTTCTTC.